The 8 T cell receptor beta chains given below trace back to one sample, sequenced in a study of blood T cell repertoires in COVID-19. Sequenced by immunoSEQ multiplex PCR; TCRdb stores in-frame clones only, minus some. The table records 290,000 or so clones, 85% of them present only once. The sample taken for sequencing was peripheral blood. Every receptor here comes from a man aged 45-60 years with active or convalescent COVID-19.

CDR3 coding DNA: TGTGCCAGTAGTGCACGACTAGCGGGAGCCGTTGAGCAGTTCTTC. It yields the protein CASSARLAGAVEQFF. The chain is built from TRBV19 and TRBJ2-1, with TRBD2 matching 12 bases. The CDR3 extends over 15 amino acids. The junction had 8 bases not matched to a gene; V was cut back by 5 bases and J by 9 bases. The V gene's germline CDR1 is LNHDA and CDR2 SQIVND (reference sequence). The full variable domain, in which reference TRBV19 and TRBJ2-1 provide the parts outside the CDR3, is DGGITQSPKYLFRKEGQNVTLSCEQNLNHDAMYWYRQDPGQGLRLIYYSQIVNDFQKGDIAEGYSVSREKKESFPLTVTSAQKNPTAFYLCASSARLAGAVEQFFGPGTRLTVL.

The chain couples TRBV3-1 (or the pseudogene TRBV3-2) to TRBJ2-3, with 10 bases identical to TRBD2. J gave up 3 bases and V 4 bases, and 16 bases lay outside the gene matches. CDR3 size: 19 residues. Germline CDR1 LGHDT, CDR2 YNNKEL (reference sequence). This CDR3 reads CASSPGDGLAGEGTDTQYF. CDR3 bases: TGTGCCAGCAGCCCGGGGGATGGGCTAGCGGGAGAGGGGACAGATACGCAGTATTTT.

A few counts support this clone. The chain has TRBV19 and TRBJ1-1; maybe TRBD1 (6 bases). CDR3 size: 17 residues. The V end lost 0 bases, the J end lost 8 bases, and 22 bases lay between the germline ends. Germline loops: CDR1 LNHDA, CDR2 SQIVND (reference sequence). CDR3 sequence (DNA): TGTGCCAGTAGTATAGATCCCCGGGGTTTTGGACAGAGAGAAGCTTTCTTT. Translated: CASSIDPRGFGQREAFF. Complete variable domain (other parts from reference TRBV19 and TRBJ1-1): DGGITQSPKYLFRKEGQNVTLSCEQNLNHDAMYWYRQDPGQGLRLIYYSQIVNDFQKGDIAEGYSVSREKKESFPLTVTSAQKNPTAFYLCASSIDPRGFGQREAFFGQGTRLTVV.

The chain has TRBV30 and TRBJ1-6, with 7 bases identical to TRBD1. CDR3 size: 13 residues. The germline V gene encodes CDR1 GTSNPN and CDR2 SVGIG (reference sequence). After removal of 5 bases from V and 7 bases from J, the junction contained 5 bases not matched to a gene. The CDR3, as DNA: TGTGCCTGGGACAGGGTTAAAAATTCACCCCTCCACTTT. Its translation: CAWDRVKNSPLHF.

The V gene is TRBV25-1, the J gene TRBJ2-1; D unclear. The germline V gene has CDR1 MGHDK and CDR2 SYGVNS. CDR3 length equals 18 residues. Trimming took off 5 bases at V and 0 bases at J, with 20 bases between the two ends. CDR3 coding DNA: TGTGCCAGCAGTCAGACACTTGGCAGGTTGGGCTCCTACAATGAGCAGTTCTTC. This gives the protein CASSQTLGRLGSYNEQFF.

J is TRBJ2-1 and V is TRBV5-5; TRBD2 aligns across 11 bases. This CDR3 comprises 16 residues. J lost 1 base, V lost 4 bases, and 4 bases had no gene match. Germline assignment: CDR1 SGHKS and CDR2 YYEKEE (reference sequence). CDR3 amino acids: CASSRGTSGSYNEQFF. In DNA, the CDR3 is TGTGCCAGCAGCAGGGGGACTAGCGGATCCTACAATGAGCAGTTCTTC.

The chain couples TRBV5-1 to TRBJ2-2, with 8 bases matching TRBD2. The CDR3 sequence is 15 residues long. With V trimmed by 2 bases and J by 5 bases, 5 bases remained unmatched. Germline V gene sequence: CDR1 SGHRS, CDR2 YFSETQ. CDR3 protein: CASSLAGAGTGELFF. CDR3 bases: TGCGCCAGCAGCTTAGCGGGAGCGGGTACCGGGGAGCTGTTTTTT.

The CDR3 bases are TGTGCCAGCAGTTACAGAGGGCGGGAGAGGCAGACCCAGTACTTC. It specifies CASSYRGRERQTQYF. The chain joins TRBV6-5 to TRBJ2-5; 7 nucleotides line up with TRBD2. Per germline, CDR1 MNHEY and CDR2 SVGAGI. After removal of 2 bases from V and 6 bases from J, the junction contained 9 bases not matched to a gene. The length of the CDR3 is 15 residues.